This TCR beta chain stems from a study of cytomegalovirus exposure and HLA in healthy donors. Study at large: A previous analysis identified approximately 120 million unique TCR beta sequences derived from around 200 million T cells. Study results and limitations: As a later analysis showed, a missense DCLRE1C variant was linked to trimming of TCR beta V- and J-genes. Common viral pathogens were later found to be apparently linked to several of the most significant clusters.

At the time of sampling, donors were nominally healthy, though unrecorded immune exposures were likely. CDR1 and CDR2 from the germline V gene are LNHDA and SQIVND (reference sequence). This CDR3 region has 13 residues. The V gene lost 5 bases and the J gene lost 0 bases, with 8 bases spanning the gap. Remarks on this clone: What it binds is not known.

The PCR was carried out with 60 Vbeta primers and 13 Jbeta primers. The repertoire was sequenced with immunoSEQ multiplex PCR; TCRdb's copy has only in-frame clones and lacks some. The table lists more than 100,000 clones, approximately 78% of them singletons. The sequenced sample consisted of PBMCs. The TCR was taken from a woman between 50 and 59 years old in good health and CMV-seropositive. The chain joins TRBV19 to TRBJ2-7, with TRBD1 as a possible D gene (5 bases). CDR3 residues: CASSADSSYEQYF. The CDR3 DNA follows: TGTGCCAGTAGTGCTGACAGCTCCTACGAGCAGTACTTC.